A selection of T cell receptor beta chains follows, all from one sample in a study of blood T cell repertoires in COVID-19. Here immunoSEQ multiplex PCR was the method, and the copy in TCRdb shows in-frame clones only, minus some. The sample has more than 70,000 clones; approximately 86% are singletons. Sequencing used peripheral blood. These receptor sequences come from a man between 60 and 70 years old with acute or convalescent COVID-19. Each CDR3 is given with its conserved first and last residue. Each record gives: J gene, D gene, clone size, V gene, CDR3 DNA, CDR3 protein. The D gene is left open where the match is weak. Not all rows give a size; the values are once, few, many and, for expanded clones, a class.

j_gene: TRBJ2-2; d_gene: TRBD1; abundance: .; v_gene: TRBV10-3; CDR3nt: TGTGCCATCAGTGAAACAAGGTCAGGGGGATTTTCCGGGGAGCTGTTTTTT; CDR3aa: CAISETRSGGFSGELFF
j_gene: TRBJ2-3; d_gene: .; abundance: .; v_gene: TRBV7-8; CDR3nt: TGTGCCAGCAGCATAGCTAGGAGGGCAGATACGCAGTATTTT; CDR3aa: CASSIARRADTQYF
j_gene: TRBJ2-1; d_gene: TRBD2; abundance: .; v_gene: TRBV7-8; CDR3nt: TGTGCCAGCTATGAGGGGGTGCTAGCGGGACACAATGAGCAGTTCTTC; CDR3aa: CASYEGVLAGHNEQFF
j_gene: TRBJ2-3; d_gene: .; abundance: .; v_gene: TRBV3-1/TRBV3-2; CDR3nt: TGTGCCAGCAGCCAAGTCGGGAGTGCAGATACGCAGTATTTT; CDR3aa: CASSQVGSADTQYF
j_gene: TRBJ1-3; d_gene: .; abundance: .; v_gene: TRBV15; CDR3nt: TGTGCCACCGAGGACAGATCCTCTGGAAACACCATATATTTT; CDR3aa: CATEDRSSGNTIYF
j_gene: TRBJ2-3; d_gene: .; abundance: .; v_gene: TRBV29-1; CDR3nt: TGCAGCGTCCCGTCAGGGTTAGACGCAGATACGCAGTATTTT; CDR3aa: CSVPSGLDADTQYF
j_gene: TRBJ2-5; d_gene: TRBD2; abundance: .; v_gene: TRBV30; CDR3nt: TGTGCCTGGGCCTCACTAGCGGGGGCTAGTGAGACCCAGTACTTC; CDR3aa: CAWASLAGASETQYF
j_gene: TRBJ2-3; d_gene: TRBD2; abundance: .; v_gene: TRBV5-8; CDR3nt: TGTGCCAGCGCTAAGCGGGGGAACACAGATACGCAGTATTTT; CDR3aa: CASAKRGNTDTQYF
j_gene: TRBJ1-2; d_gene: .; abundance: .; v_gene: TRBV28; CDR3nt: TGTGCCAGCATTGTAACTGGGCAGGGCTATGGCTACACCTTC; CDR3aa: CASIVTGQGYGYTF
j_gene: TRBJ1-3; d_gene: .; abundance: once; v_gene: TRBV5-1; CDR3nt: TGCGCCAGCAGCTTAACGGGTGGAAACACCATATATTTT; CDR3aa: CASSLTGGNTIYF
j_gene: TRBJ1-1; d_gene: .; abundance: .; v_gene: TRBV4-1; CDR3nt: TGCGCCAGCAGCGGCCCAAGGAACACTGAAGCTTTCTTT; CDR3aa: CASSGPRNTEAFF
j_gene: TRBJ2-7; d_gene: TRBD1; abundance: .; v_gene: TRBV29-1; CDR3nt: TGCAGCGCACTGACAGGGGCTCGGCAGTACTTC; CDR3aa: CSALTGARQYF
j_gene: TRBJ1-5; d_gene: .; abundance: .; v_gene: TRBV19; CDR3nt: TGTGCCAGTAGTATCAGGGATAGCAATCAGCCCCAGCATTTT; CDR3aa: CASSIRDSNQPQHF
j_gene: TRBJ1-6; d_gene: .; abundance: .; v_gene: TRBV9; CDR3nt: TGTGCCAGCAGCGCGACAGACAATTCACCCCTCCACTTT; CDR3aa: CASSATDNSPLHF